This paragraph covers one T cell receptor beta chain sequence. Its antigen is as yet unknown. A CD45RA+ naive subset and a CD45RA-negative memory subset were split from CD4+ cells. These data are taken from a study of shared clonotypes between healthy human individuals. General observations from the study: Rarefaction demonstrated incomplete sorted-subset sequencing despite large depth. Around 4.9% of naive CD4 clonotypes were shared across several donors.

The data were produced by immunoSEQ multiplex PCR, yet TCRdb's version contains in-frame clones alone and is incomplete. The data contain roughly 2.5 million clones, roughly 92% of them singletons. Deletions cut 3 bases from V and 3 bases from J, with 12 bases between. Per germline, CDR1 LNHDA and CDR2 SQIVND (reference sequence). CDR3 size: 14 residues. The sequencing sample was made of naive CD4+ T cells sorted from blood. Subset of the sample: CD45RA+ positively selected. The TCR sequence derives from a young man in good health. V usage is TRBV19 and J usage is TRBJ2-7, with D perhaps TRBD1 (6 bases). The CDR3 DNA follows: TGTGCCAGTAGTATCTCACAGGGTAACTACGAGCAGTACTTC. Translation gives CASSISQGNYEQYF. The full variable domain, completed using reference TRBV19 and TRBJ2-7, is DGGITQSPKYLFRKEGQNVTLSCEQNLNHDAMYWYRQDPGQGLRLIYYSQIVNDFQKGDIAEGYSVSREKKESFPLTVTSAQKNPTAFYLCASSISQGNYEQYFGPGTRLTVT.